These T cell receptor beta chains were read from a single sample in a study of cytomegalovirus exposure and HLA in healthy donors. The protocol was immunoSEQ multiplex PCR, while the TCRdb copy is restricted to in-frame clones and leaves out a portion. The sample lists about 200,000 clones; around nine tenths were seen once. The sample comprised PBMCs. The receptors shown here come from a woman in her late teens or twenties in good health and CMV-seronegative. CDR3s include the opening cysteine and the closing phenylalanine or tryptophan. A D gene is named only where the DNA matches it firmly. Size is omitted from some rows. Given values are once, few, many or a class for expanded clones.

d_call	clone_size	v_call	j_call	cdr3_nt	cdr3_aa
-	once	TRBV15	TRBJ2-4	TGTGCCACCAGCAGGGCAGGGTCGGCCAAAAACATTCAGTACTTC	CATSRAGSAKNIQYF
-	-	TRBV9	TRBJ1-5	TGTGCCAGCAGCGTAGGCGGGGATAGCAATCAGCCCCAGCATTTT	CASSVGGDSNQPQHF
-	-	TRBV5-1	TRBJ2-4	TGCGCCAGCAGCTACCTTCAGGGTATAATCCAAAACATTCAGTACTTC	CASSYLQGIIQNIQYF
TRBD2	-	TRBV6-5	TRBJ2-1	TGTGCCAGCAGTGGAGCGGGAGGGCGGAATGAGCAGTTCTTC	CASSGAGGRNEQFF
-	-	TRBV6-5	TRBJ2-5	TGTGCCAGCAGTGAACGGGGGGAGACCCAGTACTTC	CASSERGETQYF
-	-	TRBV5-4	TRBJ2-3	TGTGCCAGCAGCCCGGGGGGCCCTCCTAGCACAGATACGCAGTATTTT	CASSPGGPPSTDTQYF
-	-	TRBV2	TRBJ2-1	TGTGCCAGCAGTGAACAGGGCTTCAATGAGCAGTTCTTC	CASSEQGFNEQFF
TRBD2	-	TRBV6-6	TRBJ2-4	TGTGCCAGCAGTCCCGGACTAGCGGGAACGAAAAACATTCAGTACTTC	CASSPGLAGTKNIQYF
-	-	TRBV5-6	TRBJ2-3	TGTGCCAGCAGCTTGGCGATAGCGCAGAGCACAGATACGCAGTATTTT	CASSLAIAQSTDTQYF
-	few	TRBV2	TRBJ1-1	TGTGCCAGCAGTGTACAGATTAGCGGGGAAGCTTTCTTT	CASSVQISGEAFF
-	-	TRBV7-6	TRBJ1-2	TGTGCCAGCAGCGCCCGGGAATCTGATGGCTACACCTTC	CASSARESDGYTF
TRBD2	few	TRBV6-5	TRBJ2-3	TGTGCCAGCAGTCACTTAGCGGGAGGGCCACAAGATACGCAGTATTTT	CASSHLAGGPQDTQYF
-	few	TRBV27	TRBJ1-1	TGTGCCAGCAGTTTTTCCCTTGGACAGCTGAACACTGAAGCTTTCTTT	CASSFSLGQLNTEAFF
-	-	TRBV19	TRBJ1-1	TGTGCCAGTAGTATGGCAGATAGCGGGCACCCCATGAACACTGAAGCTTTCTTT	CASSMADSGHPMNTEAFF
-	once	TRBV6-1	TRBJ2-7	TGTGCCAGCAGTGAATCAGGAATTTACGAGCAGTACTTC	CASSESGIYEQYF
-	-	TRBV6-1	TRBJ2-1	TGTGCCAGCCACCTCCAGGCCGGCTCCTACAATGAGCAGTTCTTC	CASHLQAGSYNEQFF
TRBD1	-	TRBV7-8	TRBJ2-7	TGTGCCAGCAGCTTAGTGGTTGGGACAGGGGCCTACGAGCAGTACTTC	CASSLVVGTGAYEQYF
-	-	TRBV5-4	TRBJ2-7	TGTGCCAGCAGACAGGACGGCGCTTGGAACGAGCAGTACTTC	CASRQDGAWNEQYF
TRBD2	-	TRBV25-1	TRBJ2-5	TGTGCCAGCAGCAACGCCGGGGGGGCCGTGACCCAGTACTTC	CASSNAGGAVTQYF
-	-	TRBV5-1	TRBJ1-1	TGCGCCAGCAGCCCCCAGGGCGTGAACACTGAAGCTTTCTTT	CASSPQGVNTEAFF
-	few	TRBV6-5	TRBJ2-3	TGTGCCAGCAGTTACTCGGGCACTCTCACAGATACGCAGTATTTT	CASSYSGTLTDTQYF
-	-	TRBV7-2	TRBJ2-2	TGTGCCAGCAGCACCAGAGGTATCGGGGAGCTGTTTTTT	CASSTRGIGELFF
-	-	TRBV4-1	TRBJ1-2	TGCGCCAGCAGCCAAGATTGGGGGGGCCTCCGGGGTGATGGCTACACCTTC	CASSQDWGGLRGDGYTF
-	-	TRBV2	TRBJ1-2	TGTGCCAGCAGTCCTTGGACAACTAACTATGGCTACACCTTC	CASSPWTTNYGYTF
-	few	TRBV6-6	TRBJ1-5	TGTGCCAGCAGGTGGGAGGGTGGCAATCAGCCCCAGCATTTT	CASRWEGGNQPQHF
TRBD2	-	TRBV2	TRBJ2-5	TGTGCCAGCTCCGCGGGGACTAGCGGGAGGGTGGGGACCCAGTACTTC	CASSAGTSGRVGTQYF
TRBD2	-	TRBV19	TRBJ2-2	TGTGCCAGTAGTATAGGGGACTACGTAAGCACCGGGGAGCTGTTTTTT	CASSIGDYVSTGELFF
-	-	TRBV2	TRBJ1-1	TGTGCCAGCCAAAGGGGCGAGTACACTGAAGCTTTCTTT	CASQRGEYTEAFF
TRBD2	-	TRBV18	TRBJ2-7	TGTGCCAGCTCGCGAACTAGCGGGAGTCTGGACGAGCAGTACTTC	CASSRTSGSLDEQYF
-	-	TRBV18	TRBJ1-3	TGTGCCAGCTCAGAAAATCGGGCCCCCAGGGCTGGAAACACCATATATTTT	CASSENRAPRAGNTIYF
-	few	TRBV6-1	TRBJ1-5	TGTGCCAGCAGTGAAGCTCCAGGGAAGACAAATCAGCCCCAGCATTTT	CASSEAPGKTNQPQHF
TRBD1	-	TRBV9	TRBJ1-5	TGTGCCAGCAGCGAAAAACAGGGGGGGCAGCCCCAGCATTTT	CASSEKQGGQPQHF
TRBD1	-	TRBV6-5	TRBJ1-3	TGTGCCAGCGGAGTACAGGGGTCGAACACCATATATTTT	CASGVQGSNTIYF
-	-	TRBV7-2	TRBJ1-2	TGTGCCAGCAGCTCCCCCTGGGAGGGCCCCTACTATGGCTACACCTTC	CASSSPWEGPYYGYTF
-	-	TRBV10-1	TRBJ2-2	TGCGCCAGCAGTGAGTCTGGGGGCCCAGGAACCGGGGAGCTGTTTTTT	CASSESGGPGTGELFF
-	-	TRBV19	TRBJ1-4	TGTGCCAGTAGTCTTCAGGGAAAAACTAATGAAAAACTGTTTTTT	CASSLQGKTNEKLFF
TRBD2	-	TRBV9	TRBJ2-1	TGTGCCAGCGATGGAGCTAGCGGGAACTACAATGAGCAGTTCTTC	CASDGASGNYNEQFF
TRBD2	-	TRBV7-9	TRBJ2-1	TGTGCCAGCAGCCCCACTAGCGGAGCGGGGCATGAGCAGTTCTTC	CASSPTSGAGHEQFF
-	-	TRBV15	TRBJ1-2	TGTGCCACCAGCAGCCTCCGACAGGCGGGCTATGGCTACACCTTC	CATSSLRQAGYGYTF
-	once	TRBV5-5	TRBJ1-2	TGTGCCAGCAGCCGACAACAACGAGGGGAGGACTATGGCTACACCTTC	CASSRQQRGEDYGYTF
TRBD2	many	TRBV10-2	TRBJ2-1	TGCGCCACCGGGACTAGCGGGAGCTCCTCCTACAATGAGCAGTTCTTC	CATGTSGSSSYNEQFF
-	-	TRBV15	TRBJ1-5	TGTGCCACCAGCAGAGGCAGGGAAAATCTCCAGCATTTT	CATSRGRENLQHF
TRBD2	once	TRBV27	TRBJ2-7	TGTGCCAGCAGTTTGGGGGGGGGACTGTCCTACGAGCAGTACTTC	CASSLGGGLSYEQYF
-	-	TRBV27	TRBJ2-7	TGTGCCAGCAGTTTGCCGGGTCACTACGAGCAGTACTTC	CASSLPGHYEQYF
TRBD1	-	TRBV19	TRBJ1-6	TGTGCCAGTAGTATAAATCCGGGACAGTCCGTCTCACCCCTCCACTTT	CASSINPGQSVSPLHF
TRBD1	once	TRBV10-3	TRBJ1-1	TGTGCCATCAGTGAGGGGGACAGTGAAGCTTTCTTT	CAISEGDSEAFF
-	-	TRBV4-2	TRBJ1-1	TGTGCCAGCAGCCAAGAGTCAGGCGGGAGGACTGAAGCTTTCTTT	CASSQESGGRTEAFF